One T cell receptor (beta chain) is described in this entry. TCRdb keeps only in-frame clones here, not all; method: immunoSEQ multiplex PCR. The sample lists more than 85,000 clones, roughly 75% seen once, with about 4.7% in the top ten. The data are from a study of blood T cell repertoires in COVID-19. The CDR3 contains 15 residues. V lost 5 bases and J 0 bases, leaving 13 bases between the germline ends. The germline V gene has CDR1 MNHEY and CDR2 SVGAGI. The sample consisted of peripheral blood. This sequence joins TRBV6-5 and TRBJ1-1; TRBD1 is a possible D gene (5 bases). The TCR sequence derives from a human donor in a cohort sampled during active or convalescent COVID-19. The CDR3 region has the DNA TGTGCCAGCAGTCCCCATTCCAGGGTGAACACTGAAGCTTTCTTT. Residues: CASSPHSRVNTEAFF.